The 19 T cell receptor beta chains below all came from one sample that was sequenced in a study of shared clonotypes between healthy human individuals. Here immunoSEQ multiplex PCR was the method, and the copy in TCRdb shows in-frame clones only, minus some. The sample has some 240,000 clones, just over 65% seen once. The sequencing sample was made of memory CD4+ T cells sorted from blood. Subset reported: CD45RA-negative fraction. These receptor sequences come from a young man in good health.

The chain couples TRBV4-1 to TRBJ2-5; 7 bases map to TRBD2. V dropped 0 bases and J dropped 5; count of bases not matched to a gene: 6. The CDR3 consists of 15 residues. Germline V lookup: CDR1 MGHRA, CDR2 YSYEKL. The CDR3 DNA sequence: TGCGCCAGCAGCCAAGATGGGGGGGTGACGGAGACCCAGTACTTC. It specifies CASSQDGGVTETQYF.

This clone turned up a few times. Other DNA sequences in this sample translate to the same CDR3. The CDR3 reads CASSQGIAYNEQFF. CDR3 DNA sequence: TGTGCCAGCAGCCAAGGCATCGCATACAATGAGCAGTTCTTC. The J gene is TRBJ2-1, the V gene TRBV14, with D unclear. The V end was cut by 1 base, the J end by 4 bases, with 8 bases between. The germline V gene has CDR1 SGHDN and CDR2 FVKESK. The CDR3 has 14 residues.

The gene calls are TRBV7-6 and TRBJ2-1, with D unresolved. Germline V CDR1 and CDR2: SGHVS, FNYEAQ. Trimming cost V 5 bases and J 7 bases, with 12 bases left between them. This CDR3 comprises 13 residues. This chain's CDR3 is CASSARMGNEQFF. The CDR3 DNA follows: TGTGCCAGCAGCGCGCGGATGGGTAATGAGCAGTTCTTC.

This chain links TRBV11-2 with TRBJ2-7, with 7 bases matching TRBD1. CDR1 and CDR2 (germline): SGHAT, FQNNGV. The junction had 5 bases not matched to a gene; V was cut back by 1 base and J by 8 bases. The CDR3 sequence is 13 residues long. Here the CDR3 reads CASSLGGQTKQYF. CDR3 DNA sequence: TGTGCCAGCAGCTTAGGGGGACAGACTAAGCAGTACTTC.

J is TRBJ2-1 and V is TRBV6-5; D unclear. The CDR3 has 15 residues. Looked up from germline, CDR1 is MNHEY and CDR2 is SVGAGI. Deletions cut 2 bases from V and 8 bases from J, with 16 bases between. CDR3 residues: CASSYPPGTVDEQFF. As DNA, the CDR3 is TGTGCCAGCAGTTACCCCCCAGGCACCGTCGATGAGCAGTTCTTC.

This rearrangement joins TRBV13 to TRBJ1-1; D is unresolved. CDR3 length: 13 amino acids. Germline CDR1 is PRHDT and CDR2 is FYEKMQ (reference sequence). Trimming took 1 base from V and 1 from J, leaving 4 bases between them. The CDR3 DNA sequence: TGTGCCAGCAGCTTAGCAGGGAACACTGAAGCTTTCTTT. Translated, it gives CASSLAGNTEAFF.

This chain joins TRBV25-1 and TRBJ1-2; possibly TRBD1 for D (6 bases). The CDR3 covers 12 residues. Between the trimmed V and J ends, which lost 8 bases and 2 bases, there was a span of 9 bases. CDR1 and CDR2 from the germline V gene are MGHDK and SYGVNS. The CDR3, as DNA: TGTGCCAGCGCCGACAGGAACTATGGCTACACCTTC. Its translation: CASADRNYGYTF.

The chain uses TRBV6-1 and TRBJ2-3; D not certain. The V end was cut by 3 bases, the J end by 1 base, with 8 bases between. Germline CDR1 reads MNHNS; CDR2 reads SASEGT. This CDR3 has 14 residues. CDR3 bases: TGTGCCAGCAGTGAGAGATGGCGCACAGATACGCAGTATTTT. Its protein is CASSERWRTDTQYF.

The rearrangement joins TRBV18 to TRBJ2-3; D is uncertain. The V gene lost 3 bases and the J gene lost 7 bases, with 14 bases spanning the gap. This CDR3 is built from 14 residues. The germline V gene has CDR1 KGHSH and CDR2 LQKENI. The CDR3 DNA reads TGTGCCAGCTCACCCCCCCGCTCCTGGCATACGCAGTATTTT. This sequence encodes CASSPPRSWHTQYF.

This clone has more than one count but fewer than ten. CDR3 bases: TGTGCCAGCAGCGTAGGGATGGGGTATATGAACACTGAAGCTTTCTTT. Translated: CASSVGMGYMNTEAFF. The rearrangement links TRBV9 to TRBJ1-1; no definite D call. The CDR3 totals 16 residues. V lost 0 bases and J 0 bases, leaving 12 bases between the germline ends. Germline CDR1 reads SGDLS; CDR2 reads YYNGEE.

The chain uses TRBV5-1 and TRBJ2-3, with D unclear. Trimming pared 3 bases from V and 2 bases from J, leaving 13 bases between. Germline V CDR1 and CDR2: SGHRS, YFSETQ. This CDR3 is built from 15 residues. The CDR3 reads CASSSPHQDTDTQYF. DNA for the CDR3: TGCGCCAGCAGCTCCCCACATCAGGACACAGATACGCAGTATTTT. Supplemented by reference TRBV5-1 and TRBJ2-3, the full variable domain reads KAGVTQTPRYLIKTRGQQVTLSCSPISGHRSVSWYQQTPGQGLQFLFEYFSETQRNKGNFPGRFSGRQFSNSRSEMNVSTLELGDSALYLCASSSPHQDTDTQYFGPGTRLTVL.

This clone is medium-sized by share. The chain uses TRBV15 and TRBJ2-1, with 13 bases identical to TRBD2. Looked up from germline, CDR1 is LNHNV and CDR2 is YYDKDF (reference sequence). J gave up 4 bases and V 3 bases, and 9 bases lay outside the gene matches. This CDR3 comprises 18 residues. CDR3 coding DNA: TGTGCCACCAGCAGGGCTCGGACTAGCGGGAGTCTGTACAATGAGCAGTTCTTC. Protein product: CATSRARTSGSLYNEQFF. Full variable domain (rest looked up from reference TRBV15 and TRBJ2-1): DAMVIQNPRYQVTQFGKPVTLSCSQTLNHNVMYWYQQKSSQAPKLLFHYYDKDFNNEADTPDNFQSRRPNTSFCFLDIRSPGLGDTAMYLCATSRARTSGSLYNEQFFGPGTRLTVL.

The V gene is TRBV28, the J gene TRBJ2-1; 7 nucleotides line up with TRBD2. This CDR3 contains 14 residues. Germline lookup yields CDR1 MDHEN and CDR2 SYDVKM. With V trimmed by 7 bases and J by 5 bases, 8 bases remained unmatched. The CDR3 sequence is CASTGGGSHNEQFF. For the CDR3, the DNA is TGTGCCAGCACCGGGGGAGGGAGTCACAATGAGCAGTTCTTC.

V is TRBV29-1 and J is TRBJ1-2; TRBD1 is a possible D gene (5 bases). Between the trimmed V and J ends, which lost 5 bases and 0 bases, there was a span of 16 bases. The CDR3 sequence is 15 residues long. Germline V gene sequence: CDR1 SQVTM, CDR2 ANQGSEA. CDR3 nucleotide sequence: TGCAGCGTTACCCTACAGGTCGCCCCTAACTATGGCTACACCTTC. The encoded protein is CSVTLQVAPNYGYTF.

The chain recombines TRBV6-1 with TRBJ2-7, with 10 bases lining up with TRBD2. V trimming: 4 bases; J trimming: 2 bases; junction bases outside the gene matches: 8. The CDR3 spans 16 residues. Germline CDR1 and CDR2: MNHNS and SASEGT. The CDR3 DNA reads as TGTGCCAGCAGTGTAGAACTAGCGGGGACTACCTACGAGCAGTACTTC. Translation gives CASSVELAGTTYEQYF.

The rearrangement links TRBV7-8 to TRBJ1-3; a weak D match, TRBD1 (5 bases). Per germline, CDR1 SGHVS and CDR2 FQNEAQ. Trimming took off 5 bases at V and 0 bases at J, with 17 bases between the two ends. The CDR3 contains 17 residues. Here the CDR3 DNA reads TGTGCCAGCAGCGCCTACAGGATGCCGATCTCTGGAAACACCATATATTTT. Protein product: CASSAYRMPISGNTIYF.

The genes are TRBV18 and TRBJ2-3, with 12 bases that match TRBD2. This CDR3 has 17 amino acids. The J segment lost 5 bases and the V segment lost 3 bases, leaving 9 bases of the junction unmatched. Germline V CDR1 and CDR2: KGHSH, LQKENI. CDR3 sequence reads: CASSPRTSGVQLDTQYF. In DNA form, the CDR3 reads TGTGCCAGCTCACCGCGGACTAGCGGGGTTCAATTAGATACGCAGTATTTT.

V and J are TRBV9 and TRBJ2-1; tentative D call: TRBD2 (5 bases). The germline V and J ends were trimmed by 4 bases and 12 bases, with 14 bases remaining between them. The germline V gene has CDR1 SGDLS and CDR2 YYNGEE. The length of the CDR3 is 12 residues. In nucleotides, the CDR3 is TGTGCCAGCAGCAGGACTGGATTCGGGCAGTTCTTC. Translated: CASSRTGFGQFF. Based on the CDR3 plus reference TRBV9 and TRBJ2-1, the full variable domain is DSGVTQTPKHLITATGQRVTLRCSPRSGDLSVYWYQQSLDQGLQFLIQYYNGEERAKGNILERFSAQQFPDLHSELNLSSLELGDSALYFCASSRTGFGQFFGPGTRLTVL.

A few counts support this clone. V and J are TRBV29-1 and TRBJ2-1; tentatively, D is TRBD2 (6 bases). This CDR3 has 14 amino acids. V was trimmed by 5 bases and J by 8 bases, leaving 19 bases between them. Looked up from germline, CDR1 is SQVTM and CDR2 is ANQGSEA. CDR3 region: CSVMGGRLVDEQFF. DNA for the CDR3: TGCAGCGTTATGGGGGGTCGTTTGGTCGATGAGCAGTTCTTC.